The 8 T cell receptor beta chains below all came from one sample that was sequenced in a study of CD8 T cells in ankylosing spondylitis. Study results and caveats: A TCR beta motif made of several highly homologous variants seemed typical of ankylosing spondylitis blood.

Their specific antigens are unknown. TCRdb passed the 5' RACE reads through MiXCR, listing each CDR3 protein once. The sample consists of a few hundred thousand distinct CDR3 sequences, about a fifth of them appearing once. Material: blood, either unsorted or a sorted T cell fraction (not recorded which). These receptor sequences come from a male donor with ankylosing spondylitis.

The rearrangement uses TRBV21-1 and TRBJ2-1; the table's D call of TRBD2 was not tested on the DNA. TRBV21-1 is reported as a pseudogene. This CDR3 has 16 residues. The DNA for the CDR3 is TGTGCCAGCAGGGGACTAGCGGGAGGTCCCTACAATGAGCAGTTCTTC. Protein: CASRGLAGGPYNEQFF.

The chain joins TRBV7-3 to TRBJ2-1; 11 nucleotides agree with TRBD2. CDR3 length: 15 residues. V dropped 5 bases and J dropped 8; count of bases not matched to a gene: 8. Per the germline V gene, CDR1 is SGHTA and CDR2 is FQGTGA. The CDR3 DNA reads as TGTGCCAGCAGCCCTACTAGCGGGAGTCAGTATGAGCAGTTCTTC. This encodes CASSPTSGSQYEQFF. Together with reference TRBV7-3 and TRBJ2-1, the CDR3 gives the full variable domain: GAGVSQTPSNKVTEKGKYVELRCDPISGHTALYWYRQSLGQGPEFLIYFQGTGAADDSGLPNDRFFAVRPEGSVSTLKIQRTERGDSAVYLCASSPTSGSQYEQFFGPGTRLTVL.

Only a few counts were recorded for this clonotype. The rearrangement links TRBV5-1 to TRBJ1-1, with D unclear. The V and J ends lost 3 bases and 0 bases respectively, with 12 bases between them. The germline gives CDR1 SGHRS, CDR2 YFSETQ. The CDR3 consists of 15 residues. CDR3 coding DNA: TGCGCCAGCAGCTCCAGTACCGGGATGAACACTGAAGCTTTCTTT. This translates into CASSSSTGMNTEAFF.

With regard to this clonotype: Being one base from a much bigger clone, this may be a read error. The chain combines TRBV20-1 with TRBJ2-1; 11 bases map to TRBD2. Per the germline V gene, CDR1 is DFQATT and CDR2 is SNEGSKA (reference sequence). The CDR3 covers 13 residues. After removal of 5 bases from V and 8 bases from J, the junction contained 5 bases not matched to a gene. This chain's CDR3 is CSADPSGRYEQFF. The DNA for the CDR3 is TGCAGTGCTGATCCTAGCGGGAGGTATGAGCAGTTCTTC.

Only a few counts were recorded for this clonotype. The chain uses TRBV5-5 and TRBJ1-2, with D possibly being TRBD1 (5 bases). Trimming took off 4 bases at V and 4 bases at J, with 14 bases between the two ends. The length of the CDR3 is 14 residues. Germline V CDR1 and CDR2: SGHKS, YYEKEE (reference sequence). The CDR3 coding sequence is TGTGCCAGCAGCCCTGACACAGGAGTCTATGGCTACACCTTC. It translates to CASSPDTGVYGYTF.

The chain combines TRBV27 with TRBJ2-5; the D gene is possibly TRBD2 (6 bases). CDR1 is MNHEY and CDR2 is SMNVEV in the germline V gene (reference sequence). CDR3 length equals 14 residues. V lost 3 bases and J lost 1, with 9 bases in between. The CDR3 DNA reads as TGTGCCAGCAGTTTTTACGGGGGCCAAGAGACCCAGTACTTC. It specifies CASSFYGGQETQYF.

This clonotype was seen more than once but under ten times. The chain uses TRBV10-3 and TRBJ2-3; TRBD2 aligns across 8 bases. The germline CDR1 and CDR2 sequences are ENHRY and SYGVKD. This CDR3 contains 15 residues. Trimming cost V 2 bases and J 6 bases; bases outside gene matches: 7. CDR3 bases: TGTGCCATCAGTGAGACTGGACTAGCAAAGGATACGCAGTATTTT. It specifies CAISETGLAKDTQYF.

The V call is TRBV3-1, the J call TRBJ2-3, with 8 nucleotides matching TRBD1. Germline V lookup: CDR1 LGHDT, CDR2 YNNKEL (reference sequence). J was trimmed by 0 bases and V by 5 bases; bases with no gene match: 7. This CDR3 has 16 residues. The DNA for the CDR3 is TGTGCCAGCAGCTCACGGACAGGGACCAGCACAGATACGCAGTATTTT. Translation gives CASSSRTGTSTDTQYF.